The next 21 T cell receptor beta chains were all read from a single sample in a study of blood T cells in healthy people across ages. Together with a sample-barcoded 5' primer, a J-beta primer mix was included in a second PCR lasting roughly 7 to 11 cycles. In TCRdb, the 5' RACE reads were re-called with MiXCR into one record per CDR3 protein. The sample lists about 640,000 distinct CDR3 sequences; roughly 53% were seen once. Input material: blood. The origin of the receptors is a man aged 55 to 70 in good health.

DNA for the CDR3: TGCAGTGCTAGGACGCACAGCACAGATACGCAGTATTTT. Encoded protein: CSARTHSTDTQYF. The gene calls are TRBV20-1 and TRBJ2-3; no clear D gene. The germline V gene has CDR1 DFQATT and CDR2 SNEGSKA (reference sequence). The germline V and J ends were trimmed by 3 bases and 0 bases, with 7 bases remaining between them. CDR3 length equals 13 residues.

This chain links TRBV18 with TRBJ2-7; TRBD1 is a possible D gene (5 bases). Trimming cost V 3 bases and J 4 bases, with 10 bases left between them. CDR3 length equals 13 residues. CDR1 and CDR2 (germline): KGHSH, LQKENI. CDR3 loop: CASSPRDAYEQYF. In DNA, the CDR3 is TGTGCCAGCTCACCCAGGGATGCTTACGAGCAGTACTTC.

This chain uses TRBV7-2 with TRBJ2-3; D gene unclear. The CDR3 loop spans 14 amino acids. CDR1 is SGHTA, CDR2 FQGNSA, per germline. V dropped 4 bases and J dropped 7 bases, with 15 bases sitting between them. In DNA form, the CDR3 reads TGTGCCAGCAGCTACCCCGACGTTTCGAATACGCAGTATTTT. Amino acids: CASSYPDVSNTQYF.

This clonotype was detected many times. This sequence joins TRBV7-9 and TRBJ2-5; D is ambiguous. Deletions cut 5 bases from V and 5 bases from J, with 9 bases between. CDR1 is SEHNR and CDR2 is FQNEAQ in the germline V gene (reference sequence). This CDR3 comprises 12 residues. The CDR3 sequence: CASSHRIETQYF. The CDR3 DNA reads TGTGCCAGCAGCCATCGTATCGAGACCCAGTACTTC.

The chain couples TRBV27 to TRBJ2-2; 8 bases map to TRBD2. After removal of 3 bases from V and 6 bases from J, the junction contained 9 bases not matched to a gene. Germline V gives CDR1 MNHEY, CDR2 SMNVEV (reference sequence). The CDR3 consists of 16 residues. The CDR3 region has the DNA TGTGCCAGCAGTTTCAGACTAGCGTATCAAGCCGGGGAGCTGTTTTTT. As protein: CASSFRLAYQAGELFF.

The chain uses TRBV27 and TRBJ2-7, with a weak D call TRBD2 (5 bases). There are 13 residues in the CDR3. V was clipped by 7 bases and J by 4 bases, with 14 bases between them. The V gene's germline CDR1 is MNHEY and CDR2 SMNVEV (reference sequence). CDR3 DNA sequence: TGTGCCAGCAACTCGCGGGCGGGTTACGAGCAGTACTTC. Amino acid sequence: CASNSRAGYEQYF.

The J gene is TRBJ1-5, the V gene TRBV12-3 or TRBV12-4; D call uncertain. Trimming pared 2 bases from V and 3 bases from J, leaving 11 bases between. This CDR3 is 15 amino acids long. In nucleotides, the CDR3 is TGTGCCAGCAGTTTAACGCAGGCTCCCAATCAGCCCCAGCATTTT. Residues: CASSLTQAPNQPQHF.

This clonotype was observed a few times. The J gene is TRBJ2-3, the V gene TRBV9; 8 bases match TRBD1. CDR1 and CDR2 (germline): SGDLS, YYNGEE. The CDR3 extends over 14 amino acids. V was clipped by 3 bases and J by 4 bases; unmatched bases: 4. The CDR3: CASSALTGADTQYF. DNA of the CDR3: TGTGCCAGCAGCGCCCTGACAGGGGCAGATACGCAGTATTTT. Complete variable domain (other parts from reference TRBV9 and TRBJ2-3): DSGVTQTPKHLITATGQRVTLRCSPRSGDLSVYWYQQSLDQGLQFLIQYYNGEERAKGNILERFSAQQFPDLHSELNLSSLELGDSALYFCASSALTGADTQYFGPGTRLTVL.

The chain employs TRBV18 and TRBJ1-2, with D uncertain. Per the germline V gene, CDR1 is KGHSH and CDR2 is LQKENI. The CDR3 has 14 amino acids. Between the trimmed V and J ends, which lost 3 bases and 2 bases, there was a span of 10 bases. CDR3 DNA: TGTGCCAGCTCACCGTCGGCAGAGAACTATGGCTACACCTTC. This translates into CASSPSAENYGYTF. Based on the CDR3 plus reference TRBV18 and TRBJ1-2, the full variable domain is NAGVMQNPRHLVRRRGQEARLRCSPMKGHSHVYWYRQLPEEGLKFMVYLQKENIIDESGMPKERFSAEFPKEGPSILRIQQVVRGDSAAYFCASSPSAENYGYTFGSGTRLTVV.

The CDR3 bases are TGTGCCAGCAGCTTAGTACGGGGATCTGAAGCTTTCTTT. Translated: CASSLVRGSEAFF. V gene TRBV7-2 combines with J gene TRBJ1-1; D gene unclear. V was pared by 1 base and J by 6 bases, with 9 bases between. This CDR3 is 13 amino acids long. The germline CDR1 and CDR2 sequences are SGHTA and FQGNSA. The complete variable domain, with remaining parts taken from reference TRBV7-2 and TRBJ1-1, reads GAGVSQSPSNKVTEKGKDVELRCDPISGHTALYWYRQSLGQGLEFLIYFQGNSAPDKSGLPSDRFSAERTGGSVSTLTIQRTQQEDSAVYLCASSLVRGSEAFFGQGTRLTVV.

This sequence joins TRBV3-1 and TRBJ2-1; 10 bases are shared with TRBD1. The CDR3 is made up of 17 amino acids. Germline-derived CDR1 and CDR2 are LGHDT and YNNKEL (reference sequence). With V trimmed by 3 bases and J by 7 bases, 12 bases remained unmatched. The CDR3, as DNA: TGTGCCAGCAGCCAGCACGGACAGGGGGGCGCGTATAATGAGCAGTTCTTC. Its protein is CASSQHGQGGAYNEQFF.

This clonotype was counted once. DNA of the CDR3: TGTGCCAGCAGCTTAGCCCGGACAGGAGAAGCTTTCTTT. This gives the protein CASSLARTGEAFF. The genes are TRBV7-2 and TRBJ1-1; 7 nucleotides match TRBD1. CDR3 length: 13 amino acids. From germline, CDR1 is SGHTA and CDR2 FQGNSA. With V trimmed by 0 bases and J by 8 bases, 3 bases remained unmatched.

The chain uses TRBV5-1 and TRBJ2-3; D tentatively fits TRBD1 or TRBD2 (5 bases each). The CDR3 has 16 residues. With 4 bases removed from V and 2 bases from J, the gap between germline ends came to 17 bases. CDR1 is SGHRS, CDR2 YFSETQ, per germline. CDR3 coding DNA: TGCGCCAGCAGCCACGCGGCTGGGGGAAACACAGATACGCAGTATTTT. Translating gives CASSHAAGGNTDTQYF.

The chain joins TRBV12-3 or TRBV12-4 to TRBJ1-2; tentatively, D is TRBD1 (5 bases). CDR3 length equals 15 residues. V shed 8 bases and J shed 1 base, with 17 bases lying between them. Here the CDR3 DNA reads TGTGCCAGCCGAGTGGGACTCGGGGTTAACTATGGCTACACCTTC. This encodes CASRVGLGVNYGYTF.

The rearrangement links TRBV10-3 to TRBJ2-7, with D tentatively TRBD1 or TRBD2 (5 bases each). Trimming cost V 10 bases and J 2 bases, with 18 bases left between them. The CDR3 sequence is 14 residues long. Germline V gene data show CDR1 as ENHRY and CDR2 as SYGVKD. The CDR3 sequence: CASSGIGAPYEQYF. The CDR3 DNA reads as TGTGCCAGCTCCGGGATAGGGGCGCCCTACGAGCAGTACTTC.

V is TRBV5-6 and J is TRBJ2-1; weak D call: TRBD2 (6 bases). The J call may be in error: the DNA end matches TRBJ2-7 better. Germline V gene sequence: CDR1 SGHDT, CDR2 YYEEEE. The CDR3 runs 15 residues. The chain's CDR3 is CASSLLAVDYNEQYF. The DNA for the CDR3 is TGTGCCAGCAGCTTGTTAGCGGTCGACTACAATGAGCAGTACTTC.

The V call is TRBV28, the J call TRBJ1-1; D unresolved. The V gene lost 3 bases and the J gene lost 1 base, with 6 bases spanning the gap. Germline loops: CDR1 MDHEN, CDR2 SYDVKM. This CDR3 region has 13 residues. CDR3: CASSFPGNTEAFF. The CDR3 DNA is TGTGCCAGCAGTTTTCCAGGGAACACTGAAGCTTTCTTT.

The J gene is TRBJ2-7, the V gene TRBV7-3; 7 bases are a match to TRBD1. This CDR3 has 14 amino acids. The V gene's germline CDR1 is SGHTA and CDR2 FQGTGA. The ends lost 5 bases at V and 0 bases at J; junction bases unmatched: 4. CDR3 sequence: CASSPTGDSYEQYF. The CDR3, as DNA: TGTGCCAGCAGCCCCACAGGGGACTCCTACGAGCAGTACTTC.

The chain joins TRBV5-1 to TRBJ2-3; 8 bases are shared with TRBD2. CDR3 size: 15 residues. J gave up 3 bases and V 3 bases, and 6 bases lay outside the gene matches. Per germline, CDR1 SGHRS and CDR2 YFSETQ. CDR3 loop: CASSSGLGLTDTQYF. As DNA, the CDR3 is TGCGCCAGCAGCTCGGGACTAGGGCTGACAGATACGCAGTATTTT.

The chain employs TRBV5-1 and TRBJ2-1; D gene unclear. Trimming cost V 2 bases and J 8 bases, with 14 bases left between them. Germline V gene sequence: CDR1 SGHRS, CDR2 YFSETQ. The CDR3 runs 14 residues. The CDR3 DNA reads TGCGCCAGCAGCTTCCACGGGCTAAGCGATGAGCAGTTCTTC. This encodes CASSFHGLSDEQFF.

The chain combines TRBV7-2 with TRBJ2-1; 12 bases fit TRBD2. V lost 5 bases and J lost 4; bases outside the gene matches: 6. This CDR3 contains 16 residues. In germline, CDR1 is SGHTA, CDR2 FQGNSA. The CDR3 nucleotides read TGTGCCAGCAGCCTCTGGACTAGCGGGGAGTACAATGAGCAGTTCTTC. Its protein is CASSLWTSGEYNEQFF.